This is a list of T cell receptor beta chains from one sample in a study of T cell responses to AZD1222 COVID-19 vaccine. Profiled with immunoSEQ multiplex PCR; TCRdb holds only in-frame clones, not every one. Seen here are tens of thousands of clones, around 89% observed once, and the top ten hold about 28%. Material: peripheral blood, obtained 28 days after the second AZD1222 dose. Every receptor here comes from an adult who received the AZD1222 COVID-19 vaccine. The CDR3 runs from the conserved cysteine through the conserved F or W. A D gene is named only where the DNA matches it firmly. Size is omitted from some rows. Given values are once, few, many or a class for expanded clones.

>13|.|.|TRBV2|TRBJ1-1
TGTGCCAGCAGTGGAAATATGAACACTGAAGCTTTCTTT
CASSGNMNTEAFF
>15|TRBD1|.|TRBV2|TRBJ2-4
TGTGCCAGCAGTCCGTCGGACAGGGCCAAAAACATTCAGTACTTC
CASSPSDRAKNIQYF
>17|TRBD1|.|TRBV11-2|TRBJ2-7
TGTGCCAGCAGCCTAGGCCGTCCCGGGACAGGGGACTACGAGCAGTACTTC
CASSLGRPGTGDYEQYF
>12|.|once|TRBV4-3|TRBJ1-4
TGCGCCAGCAGCCAAGGTCAGGAAAAACTGTTTTTT
CASSQGQEKLFF
>14|.|few|TRBV15|TRBJ1-2
TGTGCCACCAGCAGAGACTTAGGGGCTTATGGCTACACCTTC
CATSRDLGAYGYTF
>15|.|.|TRBV19|TRBJ1-4
TGTGCCAGTAGTCTCAAAAAGGGAGGAGTCGAAAAACTGTTTTTT
CASSLKKGGVEKLFF
>15|.|.|TRBV6-1|TRBJ1-2
TGTGCCAGCAGTGAACTCTTCAGGGAGGGCTATGGCTACACCTTC
CASSELFREGYGYTF
>12|.|once|TRBV12-3/TRBV12-4|TRBJ2-3
TGTGCCAGCAGACCGAAAATAGATACGCAGTATTTT
CASRPKIDTQYF
>10|.|.|TRBV10-2|TRBJ2-1
TGCGCCAGCAGTGAGAGTGAGCAGTTCTTC
CASSESEQFF
>13|.|.|TRBV6-5|TRBJ2-1
TGTGCCAGCAGTCTAAGAACGGATGATGAGCAGTTCTTC
CASSLRTDDEQFF
>15|.|once|TRBV27|TRBJ2-2
TGTGCCAGCAGTTTAAGGGGGATGGGGACCGGGGAGCTGTTTTTT
CASSLRGMGTGELFF
>15|.|.|TRBV5-8|TRBJ2-2
TGTGCCAGCAGCGCGGGACAGATTCGTCCCGGGGAGCTGTTTTTT
CASSAGQIRPGELFF
>14|TRBD1|.|TRBV29-1|TRBJ1-1
TGCAGCGCGCTCGGACAGGGGCTGAACACTGAAGCTTTCTTT
CSALGQGLNTEAFF
>14|.|.|TRBV5-6|TRBJ1-2
TGTGCCAGCAGCTCTACAGTCGCGAACTATGGCTACACCTTC
CASSSTVANYGYTF
>14|.|.|TRBV11-3|TRBJ2-1
TGTGCCAGCAGCTTAGCCCACCACCGGAATGAGCAGTTCTTC
CASSLAHHRNEQFF
>13|.|.|TRBV7-9|TRBJ2-2
TGTGCCAGCAGCTTAGCGTCTACTGGGGAGCTGTTTTTT
CASSLASTGELFF
>15|TRBD1|.|TRBV5-1|TRBJ1-4
TGCGCCAGCAGGTGGGAGGGGGCGCGTGATGAAAAACTGTTTTTT
CASRWEGARDEKLFF
>13|TRBD2|once|TRBV18|TRBJ2-7
TGTGCCAGCTCACCAAGCGGGACCTACGAGCAGTACTTC
CASSPSGTYEQYF
>14|TRBD1|.|TRBV5-8|TRBJ1-3
TGTGCCAGCAGCTTACAGGGGGTTGGAAACACCATATATTTT
CASSLQGVGNTIYF
>14|TRBD1|.|TRBV7-2|TRBJ2-5
TGTGCCAGCAGCTGGCTAGGACAGGGAGAGACCCAGTACTTC
CASSWLGQGETQYF
>20|TRBD2|few|TRBV9|TRBJ2-2
TGTGCCAGCAGCGCTATTACCCCGGGACTAGCGGACCCAAACACCGGGGAGCTGTTTTTT
CASSAITPGLADPNTGELFF
>13|.|.|TRBV30|TRBJ2-7
TGTGCCGGACAAACTTCTGTCCCTGGCGAGCAGTACTTC
CAGQTSVPGEQYF
>16|.|.|TRBV5-4|TRBJ2-7
TGTGCCAGCAGCTTGAAAGGGGCTAGCTCCTCCTACGAGCAGTACTTC
CASSLKGASSSYEQYF
>13|.|few|TRBV19|TRBJ1-5
TGTGCCAGTAGTGCAACCCAGAATCAGCCCCAGCATTTT
CASSATQNQPQHF
>14|.|.|TRBV11-2|TRBJ1-1
TGTGCCAGCAGCTTATCCCGGGCGAACACTGAAGCTTTCTTT
CASSLSRANTEAFF
>16|TRBD2|.|TRBV3-1/TRBV3-2|TRBJ2-7
TGTGCCAGCAGCCGACGACTAGCGGGAGTGAGCTACGAGCAGTACTTC
CASSRRLAGVSYEQYF
>15|.|.|TRBV6-5|TRBJ2-7
TGTGCCAGCAGCCCCACCAGGGTTTCGGCCTACGAGCAGTACTTC
CASSPTRVSAYEQYF
>18|.|.|TRBV15|TRBJ2-1
TGTGCCACCAGCAGAGGGGGGGAAGTAGGGGCTAAGTACAATGAGCAGTTCTTC
CATSRGGEVGAKYNEQFF
>15|TRBD2|.|TRBV28|TRBJ2-3
TGTGCCAGCAGTTTATTCAGCGGGAGTACAGATACGCAGTATTTT
CASSLFSGSTDTQYF
>14|TRBD1|.|TRBV18|TRBJ2-7
TGTGCCAGCTCCGCTTCAGGGGGTTCCAACGAGCAGTACTTC
CASSASGGSNEQYF
>12|.|.|TRBV29-1|TRBJ2-3
TGCAGCGTTAATTCGGGCACAGATACGCAGTATTTT
CSVNSGTDTQYF
>13|.|.|TRBV27|TRBJ1-4
TGTGCCAGCAGTTTTAACAGGAATGAAAAACTGTTTTTT
CASSFNRNEKLFF
>14|.|.|TRBV5-1|TRBJ1-4
TGCGCCAGCAGCGGCAGCTCCCACAATGAAAAACTGTTTTTT
CASSGSSHNEKLFF
>14|TRBD1|.|TRBV19|TRBJ1-1
TGTGCCAGTAGCAGGGACAGACGGAACACTGAAGCTTTCTTT
CASSRDRRNTEAFF
>16|TRBD2|.|TRBV7-3|TRBJ2-2
TGTGCCAGCAGCTTAGGCGGGAGTGGCAACACCGGGGAGCTGTTTTTT
CASSLGGSGNTGELFF
>13|.|.|TRBV6-5|TRBJ2-7
TGTGCCAGCAGCCGGGAGTCACACTACGAGCAGTACTTC
CASSRESHYEQYF
>14|.|.|TRBV5-1|TRBJ1-4
TGCGCCAGCAGCTTGGAATACCTTAATGAAAAACTGTTTTTT
CASSLEYLNEKLFF
>17|TRBD1|.|TRBV14|TRBJ1-1
TGTGCCAGCAGCCAAGAAGGGGACAGCCTAATGAACACTGAAGCTTTCTTT
CASSQEGDSLMNTEAFF
>11|.|.|TRBV19|TRBJ1-3
TGTGCCAGTATCCAGGGTGGCACCATATATTTT
CASIQGGTIYF
>12|.|.|TRBV12-3/TRBV12-4|TRBJ2-3
TGTGCCAGCAGTTTGGGGTGGGATACGCAGTATTTT
CASSLGWDTQYF
>15|.|.|TRBV19|TRBJ2-1
TGTGCCAGTAGCTTAGGCAGCGGAGGGGGTAATGAGCAGTTCTTC
CASSLGSGGGNEQFF
>15|.|.|TRBV4-3|TRBJ2-1
TGCGCCAGCAGTCGCGACGGCGGGGCCTACAATGAGCAGTTCTTC
CASSRDGGAYNEQFF
>16|TRBD1|.|TRBV28|TRBJ1-2
TGTGCCAGCAGTTTACCCAATAACAGGGGCCGGCATGGCTACACCTTC
CASSLPNNRGRHGYTF
>13|.|.|TRBV7-9|TRBJ1-5
TGTGCCAGCAGCTTAACTGGGAATCAGCCCCAGCATTTT
CASSLTGNQPQHF
>16|TRBD2|.|TRBV6-5|TRBJ2-1
TGTGCCAGCAGTTACAGGTCTAGCGGGAGAAGAGATGAGCAGTTCTTC
CASSYRSSGRRDEQFF
>14|.|.|TRBV7-9|TRBJ2-7
TGTGCCAGCAGCTTCGACAGTATCCTTTTTGAGCAGTACTTC
CASSFDSILFEQYF
>14|.|.|TRBV7-2|TRBJ2-2
TGTGCCAGCAGCCTTTCCGGCCCCACCGGGGAGCTGTTTTTT
CASSLSGPTGELFF
>15|.|.|TRBV4-3|TRBJ2-7
TGCGCCAGCAGCCAGTATGGGGGGGCGGGAAACGAGCAGTACTTC
CASSQYGGAGNEQYF
>14|.|.|TRBV5-1|TRBJ2-7
TGCGCCAGCAGCCCGGCGACAGCATCCTACGAGCAGTACTTC
CASSPATASYEQYF
>13|.|.|TRBV10-2|TRBJ1-5
TGCGCCAGCAACCGGGGGCGCGATCAGCCCCAGCATTTT
CASNRGRDQPQHF